A single sample gave rise to the 4 T cell receptor beta chains below, sequenced in a study of cytomegalovirus exposure and HLA in healthy donors. In the PCR, 60 Vbeta and 13 Jbeta primers were used. Using immunoSEQ multiplex PCR, the repertoire was profiled, and TCRdb retains in-frame clones only, with some absent. In the table there are around 110,000 clones, 8% to 10% of which are singletons. The sample comprised PBMCs. The receptors were gathered from a man aged 25 to 40 in good health and CMV-seronegative.

This chain joins TRBV28 and TRBJ1-5; D might be TRBD1 (6 bases). This CDR3 is built from 17 residues. Trimming shortened V by 1 base and J by 4 bases, and 17 bases separated the two germline ends. Germline loops: CDR1 MDHEN, CDR2 SYDVKM. The DNA of the CDR3 is TGTGCCAGCAGTTTATTCCCAGGGGAGTTCGTTAATCAGCCCCAGCATTTT. Its translation: CASSLFPGEFVNQPQHF.

The chain links TRBV7-9 to TRBJ2-3, with D maybe TRBD2 (6 bases). Germline V gene sequence: CDR1 SEHNR, CDR2 FQNEAQ (reference sequence). The CDR3 runs 16 residues. The ends were cut back, 2 bases at V and 5 bases at J, with 17 bases in the middle. The chain's CDR3 is CASSLLGRDTLDTQYF. The DNA of the CDR3 is TGTGCCAGCAGCTTATTGGGGCGGGATACTCTAGATACGCAGTATTTT.

The chain links TRBV4-3 to TRBJ2-5, with 11 bases that match TRBD1. The germline CDR1 and CDR2 sequences are LGHNA and YSLEER. The J segment lost 4 bases and the V segment lost 3 bases, leaving 1 base of the junction unmatched. The CDR3 contains 14 residues. The CDR3 DNA is TGCGCCAGCAGCCAGGGACAGGGGGGAGAGACCCAGTACTTC. Its translation is CASSQGQGGETQYF.

The chain combines TRBV4-3 with TRBJ1-1; TRBD1 matches at 7 bases. The junction had 5 bases not matched to a gene; V was cut back by 1 base and J by 3 bases. This CDR3 spans 15 amino acids. From germline, CDR1 is LGHNA and CDR2 YSLEER. This CDR3 reads CASSQVGQGDTEAFF. DNA for the CDR3: TGCGCCAGCAGCCAAGTAGGCCAGGGGGACACTGAAGCTTTCTTT.